The 28 T cell receptor beta chains given below trace back to one sample, sequenced in a study of blood T cell repertoires in COVID-19. Measured with immunoSEQ multiplex PCR; TCRdb has only the in-frame clones, and not every one. The sample carries around 180,000 clones, more than 80% recorded once. The sample taken for sequencing was peripheral blood. All receptors derive from a woman of 80 years or more with COVID-19, enrolled during active disease.

The chain joins TRBV6-2 or TRBV6-3 to TRBJ2-1, with D maybe TRBD1 (5 bases). Germline V gives CDR1 MNHEY, CDR2 SVGEGT. This CDR3 has 12 residues. The ends were cut back, 1 base at V and 9 bases at J, with 7 bases in the middle. The CDR3 nucleotides are TGTGCCAGCAGTTACTACAGGAGTGAGCAGTTCTTC. Amino acid sequence: CASSYYRSEQFF.

The rearrangement joins TRBV2 to TRBJ2-2, with a tentative D call TRBD1 (5 bases). The germline V and J ends were trimmed by 5 bases and 0 bases, with 10 bases remaining between them. The CDR3 contains 15 residues. Germline-derived CDR1 and CDR2 are SNHLY and FYNNEI. The CDR3 bases are TGTGCCAGCAGTCAGGGCCCCGCGAACACCGGGGAGCTGTTTTTT. As protein: CASSQGPANTGELFF. Filled out from reference TRBV2 and TRBJ2-2, the complete variable domain reads EPEVTQTPSHQVTQMGQEVILRCVPISNHLYFYWYRQILGQKVEFLVSFYNNEISEKSEIFDDQFSVERPDGSNFTLKIRSTKLEDSAMYFCASSQGPANTGELFFGEGSRLTVL.

The rearrangement uses TRBV10-3 and TRBJ1-1, with 8 bases matching TRBD1. CDR1 and CDR2 (germline): ENHRY, SYGVKD. V shed 5 bases and J 3 bases; nucleotides not matched to a gene: 2. This CDR3 comprises 13 residues. The CDR3 bases are TGTGCCATCAGTCCAGGGGGCCACACTGAAGCTTTCTTT. The encoded protein is CAISPGGHTEAFF.

The CDR3 DNA reads as TGTGCCAGCAGCTTAATTCTGGACTCGCAGTATTTT. Translation gives CASSLILDSQYF. V usage is TRBV7-2 and J usage is TRBJ2-3; D may be TRBD2 (5 bases). Germline CDR1 is SGHTA and CDR2 is FQGNSA. V was cut by 2 bases and J by 10 bases, with 10 bases left in between. CDR3 length: 12 residues.

The rearrangement uses TRBV18 and TRBJ2-7; no clear D gene. From germline, CDR1 is KGHSH and CDR2 LQKENI. The V gene lost 2 bases and the J gene lost 0 bases, with 5 bases spanning the gap. This CDR3 region has 13 residues. The CDR3 DNA sequence: TGTGCCAGCTCACCAGCGGCCTCCTACGAGCAGTACTTC. It yields the protein CASSPAASYEQYF.

V and J are TRBV12-5 and TRBJ2-1; possibly TRBD1 for D (5 bases). Trimming took 3 bases from V and 3 from J, leaving 12 bases between them. The CDR3 is 15 residues long. Germline V lookup: CDR1 LGHNT, CDR2 FRNRAP. The CDR3 sequence: CASGFPPGFYNEQFF. The CDR3 DNA reads as TGTGCTAGTGGTTTCCCCCCAGGGTTCTACAATGAGCAGTTCTTC.

The chain uses TRBV6-5 and TRBJ1-2; D call uncertain. The CDR3 sequence is 13 residues long. V was clipped by 6 bases and J by 0 bases, with 8 bases between them. The V gene's germline CDR1 is MNHEY and CDR2 SVGAGI. CDR3 in DNA: TGTGCCAGCAGCGACGGAGCTAACTATGGCTACACCTTC. It translates to CASSDGANYGYTF.

The table lists this clone with a count of one. The chain links TRBV5-1 to TRBJ1-1; a possible D gene is TRBD1 (5 bases). V was trimmed by 0 bases and J by 0 bases, leaving 12 bases between them. The CDR3 loop spans 16 amino acids. CDR1 is SGHRS, CDR2 YFSETQ, per germline. The CDR3 DNA sequence: TGCGCCAGCAGCTTGGTGCTTGGGGGGATGAACACTGAAGCTTTCTTT. It translates to CASSLVLGGMNTEAFF.

In DNA form, the CDR3 reads TGTGCCAGCAGCGGACAGGGGGCTGGAAACACCATATATTTT. Translation: CASSGQGAGNTIYF. The chain has TRBV7-9 and TRBJ1-3; 10 nucleotides agree with TRBD1. Germline V lookup: CDR1 SEHNR, CDR2 FQNEAQ (reference sequence). The J segment lost 2 bases and the V segment lost 5 bases, leaving 0 bases of the junction unmatched. The CDR3 consists of 14 residues.

The chain carries TRBV4-1 and TRBJ2-4, with 14 bases matching TRBD2. The germline CDR1 and CDR2 sequences are MGHRA and YSYEKL. V lost 0 bases to trimming and J lost 1 base; unmatched junction nucleotides: 11. This CDR3 region has 21 residues. The CDR3, as DNA: TGCGCCAGCAGCCAAGAGGGGGGAGGGACTAGCGGGAGCCTGGCCAAAAACATTCAGTACTTC. This encodes CASSQEGGGTSGSLAKNIQYF.

This chain joins TRBV5-8 and TRBJ1-3; the match to TRBD1 covers 7 bases. Germline V gene sequence: CDR1 SGHTS, CDR2 YDEGEE. CDR3 length: 16 amino acids. Unmatched junction bases numbered 11, after V lost 4 bases and J lost 4 bases. The CDR3 here is CASSLYQTGMGNTIYF. The CDR3 nucleotides are TGTGCCAGCAGCCTTTACCAGACAGGGATGGGAAACACCATATATTTT.

The chain employs TRBV29-1 and TRBJ2-7, with 8 positions matching TRBD1. This CDR3 has 15 residues. With V trimmed by 7 bases and J by 5 bases, 16 bases remained unmatched. Germline CDR1 reads SQVTM; CDR2 reads ANQGSEA. The chain's CDR3 is CSALRTRTGYHEQYF. The CDR3 region has the DNA TGCAGCGCCCTGAGGACCCGGACAGGGTACCACGAGCAGTACTTC.

The chain combines TRBV18 with TRBJ1-1; tentatively, D is TRBD1 (5 bases). V shed 6 bases and J shed 1 base, with 9 bases lying between them. Germline V lookup: CDR1 KGHSH, CDR2 LQKENI. This CDR3 region has 13 residues. This chain's CDR3 is CASSYGQNTEAFF. The CDR3 DNA sequence: TGTGCCAGCTCCTACGGACAGAACACTGAAGCTTTCTTT. Combining the CDR3 with reference TRBV18 and TRBJ1-1 gives the whole variable domain NAGVMQNPRHLVRRRGQEARLRCSPMKGHSHVYWYRQLPEEGLKFMVYLQKENIIDESGMPKERFSAEFPKEGPSILRIQQVVRGDSAAYFCASSYGQNTEAFFGQGTRLTVV.

The V and J genes are TRBV7-2 and TRBJ2-5; the D is unclear. CDR3 size: 15 residues. V dropped 1 base and J dropped 4 bases, with 13 bases sitting between them. Germline CDR1 is SGHTA and CDR2 is FQGNSA. CDR3 loop: CASSLVPGVVETQYF. The CDR3 DNA follows: TGTGCCAGCAGCTTAGTCCCTGGAGTCGTAGAGACCCAGTACTTC. Full variable domain (missing parts from reference TRBV7-2 and TRBJ2-5): GAGVSQSPSNKVTEKGKDVELRCDPISGHTALYWYRQSLGQGLEFLIYFQGNSAPDKSGLPSDRFSAERTGGSVSTLTIQRTQQEDSAVYLCASSLVPGVVETQYFGPGTRLLVL.

The chain uses TRBV18 and TRBJ1-1, with 9 bases lining up with TRBD1. With V trimmed by 5 bases and J by 1 base, 5 bases remained unmatched. The germline gives CDR1 KGHSH, CDR2 LQKENI. This CDR3 comprises 15 residues. CDR3 in amino acids: CASSKGQGSNTEAFF. CDR3 DNA: TGTGCCAGCTCAAAGGGACAGGGTTCGAACACTGAAGCTTTCTTT.

The genes are TRBV6-1 and TRBJ2-3; 10 positions agree with TRBD2. After removal of 2 bases from V and 0 bases from J, the junction contained 5 bases not matched to a gene. Germline V gives CDR1 MNHNS, CDR2 SASEGT. The CDR3 is 17 amino acids. The chain's CDR3 is CASSEISSGSSTDTQYF. CDR3 nucleotides: TGTGCCAGCAGTGAAATCTCTAGCGGGAGTAGCACAGATACGCAGTATTTT.

This chain connects TRBV11-3 to TRBJ2-5; a possible D gene is TRBD2 (7 bases). Trimming took off 8 bases at V and 5 bases at J, with 18 bases between the two ends. Looked up from germline, CDR1 is SGHNT and CDR2 is YENEEA. The CDR3 totals 14 residues. In DNA form, the CDR3 reads TGTGCCAGCGGGAGGGGGGCACCCGCCGAGACCCAGTACTTC. Translating gives CASGRGAPAETQYF.

The V and J genes are TRBV5-8 and TRBJ2-5; 14 nucleotides agree with TRBD2. The CDR3 totals 18 residues. The V segment lost 3 bases and the J segment 2 bases; nucleotides outside the gene matches: 9. In germline, CDR1 is SGHTS, CDR2 YDEGEE. The CDR3 DNA is TGTGCCAGCAGCTATTGGACTAGCGGGGGGTTAATTCAAGAGACCCAGTACTTC. Translation: CASSYWTSGGLIQETQYF.

The chain links TRBV7-2 to TRBJ1-6; TRBD1 matches at 7 bases. CDR3 length: 15 amino acids. Per the germline V gene, CDR1 is SGHTA and CDR2 is FQGNSA. V dropped 1 base and J dropped 10; count of bases not matched to a gene: 7. The CDR3 sequence: CASSLDGTVGSPLHF. The DNA for the CDR3 is TGTGCCAGCAGCTTAGACGGGACAGTAGGATCACCCCTCCACTTT.

This clone was counted between two and nine times. The rearrangement uses TRBV28 and TRBJ2-7; TRBD2 matches at 7 bases. The germline V gene encodes CDR1 MDHEN and CDR2 SYDVKM. This CDR3 region has 14 residues. J gave up 3 bases and V 1 base, and 3 bases lay outside the gene matches. Here the CDR3 reads CASSLFGLVYEQYF. The DNA of the CDR3 is TGTGCCAGCAGTTTATTTGGACTAGTCTACGAGCAGTACTTC.

This clone has only a few counts. The rearrangement uses TRBV7-8 and TRBJ2-5; D possibly matches TRBD1 or TRBD2 (7 bases each). Germline CDR1 and CDR2: SGHVS and FQNEAQ. The CDR3 is 15 amino acids. Trimming pared 5 bases from V and 1 base from J, leaving 14 bases between. The CDR3 protein is CASSRTRQGQETQYF. CDR3 DNA sequence: TGTGCCAGCAGCCGGACTAGACAGGGCCAAGAGACCCAGTACTTC.

The gene calls are TRBV2 and TRBJ1-1, with D perhaps TRBD1 (6 bases). CDR3 length equals 11 residues. The ends were cut back, 6 bases at V and 11 bases at J, with 13 bases in the middle. The germline V gene encodes CDR1 SNHLY and CDR2 FYNNEI. CDR3 sequence (DNA): TGTGCCAGCAGGGCGGGGGCCGGGGCTTTCTTT. The encoded protein is CASRAGAGAFF.

This chain uses TRBV11-2 with TRBJ1-4, with D possibly TRBD1 on 6 matching bases. The CDR3 loop spans 15 amino acids. CDR1 SGHAT and CDR2 FQNNGV come from the germline V gene. Trimming removed 0 bases from V and 8 bases from J, with 13 bases in between. CDR3 sequence: CASSLDEGTLEKLFF. The CDR3 region has the DNA TGTGCCAGCAGCTTAGATGAGGGGACATTAGAAAAACTGTTTTTT.

This chain links TRBV4-1 with TRBJ2-7; D possibly corresponds to TRBD1 (6 bases). The CDR3 is 14 amino acids. V was cut by 1 base and J by 4 bases, with 11 bases left in between. CDR1 and CDR2 from the germline V gene are MGHRA and YSYEKL. CDR3 in amino acids: CASSQGIGGYEQYF. The CDR3 coding sequence is TGCGCCAGCAGCCAAGGGATAGGGGGTTACGAGCAGTACTTC.

The chain has TRBV29-1 and TRBJ2-1; 10 bases line up with TRBD1. This CDR3 comprises 14 residues. V was pared by 4 bases and J by 4 bases, with 4 bases of the junction left unmatched. The germline CDR1 and CDR2 sequences are SQVTM and ANQGSEA. The CDR3 protein is CSVGTGGGYNEQFF. In DNA form, the CDR3 reads TGCAGCGTTGGGACAGGGGGTGGATACAATGAGCAGTTCTTC.

The genes are TRBV5-1 and TRBJ2-3; 13 bases are shared with TRBD2. J lost 4 bases, V lost 4 bases, and 3 bases had no gene match. The CDR3 totals 15 residues. From germline, CDR1 is SGHRS and CDR2 YFSETQ. Written as DNA, the CDR3 is TGCGCCAGCAGCAATGGACTAGCGGGAGCAGATACGCAGTATTTT. It translates to CASSNGLAGADTQYF.

This clone was seen only once. The J gene is TRBJ2-5, the V gene TRBV6-5; unclear D gene. Germline lookup yields CDR1 MNHEY and CDR2 SVGAGI. Trimming removed 8 bases at V and 7 bases at J, with 11 bases between. There are 11 residues in the CDR3. CDR3 region: CASDVTGTQYF. The CDR3 DNA reads TGTGCCAGCGACGTAACGGGGACCCAGTACTTC.

The chain carries TRBV7-8 and TRBJ2-1; a weak D match, TRBD2 (5 bases). The germline gives CDR1 SGHVS, CDR2 FQNEAQ. There are 17 residues in the CDR3. The germline V and J ends were trimmed by 5 bases and 0 bases, with 17 bases remaining between them. The CDR3 spells CASSPRPPSNSYNEQFF. In nucleotides, the CDR3 is TGTGCCAGCAGCCCAAGACCTCCTAGCAACTCCTACAATGAGCAGTTCTTC.